These T cell receptor beta chains were read from a single sample in a study of T cell responses to AZD1222 COVID-19 vaccine. Here immunoSEQ multiplex PCR was the method, and the copy in TCRdb shows in-frame clones only, minus some. The sample yields approximately 150,000 clones, roughly 90% seen once. The sample was peripheral blood, taken 28 days after the second AZD1222 dose. The receptors stem from an adult who received the AZD1222 COVID-19 vaccine. CDR3s include the opening cysteine and the closing phenylalanine or tryptophan. The D gene is left open where the match is weak. Some rows have no size entry. The others give once, few or many, or a class for an expanded clone.

cdr3_nt cdr3_aa v_call d_call j_call clone_size
TGTGCCAGCAGTAAAAACGCCAGGGGCTCTGGAAACACCATATATTTT CASSKNARGSGNTIYF TRBV21-1 NA TRBJ1-3 few
TGTGCCAGCAGTCACCCGAGGGAGGCCCAAGAGACCCAGTACTTC CASSHPREAQETQYF TRBV27 NA TRBJ2-5 once
TGTGCCAGCAGTCCAGACAGGGCATCCTATGGCTACACCTTC CASSPDRASYGYTF TRBV6-2/TRBV6-3 TRBD1 TRBJ1-2 once
TGCGCCAGCAGCGAGGGGCTTATTGGGTCTGTAACTGAAGCTTTCTTT CASSEGLIGSVTEAFF TRBV5-1 NA TRBJ1-1 once
TGTGCCAGCACCGAGACCGGGGGTCCTGGCTACACCTTC CASTETGGPGYTF TRBV11-2 NA TRBJ1-2 NA
TGTGCCAGCCTCACCCAAGCAGGGGCGGTTCAGCCCCAGCATTTT CASLTQAGAVQPQHF TRBV2 NA TRBJ1-5 NA
TGTGCCAGCAGCCTCAGGGGTTATTACACTGAAGCTTTCTTT CASSLRGYYTEAFF TRBV5-6 NA TRBJ1-1 NA
TGTGCCAGTAGCAGGGGGACGGCCGCTACCTACAATGAGCAGTTCTTC CASSRGTAATYNEQFF TRBV19 TRBD1 TRBJ2-1 NA
TGTGCCAGCAGTGCACAGGGACTCGGAAACACCATATATTTT CASSAQGLGNTIYF TRBV27 NA TRBJ1-3 NA
TGTGCCAGCAGTTTATCTCCCCACTACGAGCAGTACTTC CASSLSPHYEQYF TRBV27 NA TRBJ2-7 once
TGTGCCAGCAGCTTGGGGTGGGAAGCGGCTGGGGCCAACGTCCTGACTTTC CASSLGWEAAGANVLTF TRBV5-4 NA TRBJ2-6 NA
TGTGCCAGCAGCACGCTTACTAGCGGGAGTTTCGATACGCAGTATTTT CASSTLTSGSFDTQYF TRBV21-1 NA TRBJ2-3 NA
TGTGCCAGCAGCTTGGGACGACTGGAAAAACTGTTTTTT CASSLGRLEKLFF TRBV13 NA TRBJ1-4 NA
TGTGCCAGCAGCGGACTAGCGGGTTCCTACAATGAGCAGTTCTTC CASSGLAGSYNEQFF TRBV2 TRBD2 TRBJ2-1 NA
TGTGCCAGCAGCTTAGCGGCTATTAATTCACCCCTCCACTTT CASSLAAINSPLHF TRBV11-3 NA TRBJ1-6 NA
TGTGCCAGCAGTGTCCGGATGTCTAACTATGGCTACACCTTC CASSVRMSNYGYTF TRBV2 NA TRBJ1-2 NA
TGTGCCAGTAGGCCGACCGATTCTCTCTATGGCTACACCTTC CASRPTDSLYGYTF TRBV19 NA TRBJ1-2 NA
TGTGCCAGCAGCCTGGGACTAGCGGGAACCCCGGGGGCCGGGGAGCTGTTTTTT CASSLGLAGTPGAGELFF TRBV11-2 TRBD2 TRBJ2-2 NA
TGTGCCAGCTCACTAACTTCGACCGGGGACTATAATTCACCCCTCCACTTT CASSLTSTGDYNSPLHF TRBV18 NA TRBJ1-6 NA
TGTGCCAGCAGCTTACGAGAGAATGAAAAACTGTTTTTT CASSLRENEKLFF TRBV7-3 NA TRBJ1-4 NA
TGTGCCACCAGTGATGGCAAGGACATCTCTGGAAACACCATATATTTT CATSDGKDISGNTIYF TRBV24-1 NA TRBJ1-3 NA
TGTGCCAGCAGTAACCGGGAGGATCAGCCCCAGCATTTT CASSNREDQPQHF TRBV12-3/TRBV12-4 NA TRBJ1-5 once
TGTGCCAGCAGTTTTACCAGGCTCCAAGAGACCCAGTACTTC CASSFTRLQETQYF TRBV27 NA TRBJ2-5 NA
TGTGCCAGCAGTTCTGGGCGTCGGGCAGAGTTCTTC CASSSGRRAEFF TRBV6-5 NA TRBJ2-1 NA
TGTGCCAGCAGTCACCCCCTGGAGACCCAGTACTTC CASSHPLETQYF TRBV27 NA TRBJ2-5 NA
TGTGCCAGCAGTTCCGTCGCCGCCGTGAACACTGAAGCTTTCTTT CASSSVAAVNTEAFF TRBV27 NA TRBJ1-1 NA
TGTGCCAGCAGCTTGAGGGGGAACTACGAGCAGTACTTC CASSLRGNYEQYF TRBV11-3 NA TRBJ2-7 once
TGCGCCAGCAGCGCGCCGGGACTATCTCACGAGCAGTACTTC CASSAPGLSHEQYF TRBV5-1 TRBD2 TRBJ2-7 NA
TGTGCCAGCAGCCCTCCAGGGTCTGTGCCCCAGCATTTT CASSPPGSVPQHF TRBV3-1/TRBV3-2 NA TRBJ1-5 NA
TGTGCCAGCAGGGCAGGGCCAACCACAGATACGCAGTATTTT CASRAGPTTDTQYF TRBV7-9 NA TRBJ2-3 NA
TGTGCCAGCAGGCAACAGGGTGGGGGCCCTGAAGCTTTCTTT CASRQQGGGPEAFF TRBV27 NA TRBJ1-1 NA
TGTGCCATCAGTAGACAGGGGTCCCACGAGCAGTACTTC CAISRQGSHEQYF TRBV10-3 TRBD1 TRBJ2-7 NA
TGTGCCACCAGCAGAGATGGGGTAGAGACCCAGTACTTC CATSRDGVETQYF TRBV15 NA TRBJ2-5 NA
TGCGCCAGCAGCTTGTATCAGGGACAGGGCCAGACCCAGTACTTC CASSLYQGQGQTQYF TRBV5-1 TRBD1 TRBJ2-5 once
TGCAGCGTTCGCCCGAGGGCCGGCGCCGGGGAGCTGTTTTTT CSVRPRAGAGELFF TRBV29-1 NA TRBJ2-2 NA
TGTGCCAGCGTTCGGGTCGAGCAGTACTTC CASVRVEQYF TRBV6-5 NA TRBJ2-7 NA
TGCGCCAGCAGCTTGGTGTTGCGGGACTCCTACAATGAGCAGTTCTTC CASSLVLRDSYNEQFF TRBV5-1 NA TRBJ2-1 NA
TGTGCCACCTCGGACAGGGACGGCTATGGCTACACCTTC CATSDRDGYGYTF TRBV24-1 TRBD1 TRBJ1-2 NA
TGTGCCTGCCAAAAAACGGGAGGCAGGCAAGAGACCCAGTACTTC CACQKTGGRQETQYF TRBV30 TRBD2 TRBJ2-5 NA
TGTGCCAGCAGTGACCCAACAGGGTCAAGCTATGGCTACACCTTC CASSDPTGSSYGYTF TRBV6-1 NA TRBJ1-2 NA
TGTGCCACCAGTGATCTGACAGGCGGTAACTATGGCTACACCTTC CATSDLTGGNYGYTF TRBV24-1 NA TRBJ1-2 NA
TGTGCCAGCAGCAAACCTCCCGCCAAGGCCCTTCTTCAGTACTTC CASSKPPAKALLQYF TRBV21-1 NA TRBJ2-4 once
TGTGCCATCAGCCCCGGGACAGCTTCCTACGAGCAGTACTTC CAISPGTASYEQYF TRBV10-3 TRBD1 TRBJ2-7 once
TGCGCCAGCAGCTTGGGACAGGGGTTGCCTGGAAACACCATATATTTT CASSLGQGLPGNTIYF TRBV5-1 TRBD1 TRBJ1-3 NA
TGCGCCAGCAGCTTGGGCCCGGACAGAAGCTCCTACGAGCAGTACTTC CASSLGPDRSSYEQYF TRBV5-1 NA TRBJ2-7 NA
TGTGCCAGCAGTTCGGGACAGGGCCTTCAGCCCCAGCATTTT CASSSGQGLQPQHF TRBV28 TRBD1 TRBJ1-5 NA
TGTGCCAGCAGCCAACCCGGGACCACCAGGGAGACCCAGTACTTC CASSQPGTTRETQYF TRBV4-2 NA TRBJ2-5 NA
TGTGCCAGCAGCTCCCCCCGAGGGTCCAGCTCCTACGAGCAGTACTTC CASSSPRGSSSYEQYF TRBV13 NA TRBJ2-7 NA
TGTGCCAGCAGTTACTCGACAGGTGAGCAGTTCTTC CASSYSTGEQFF TRBV6-2/TRBV6-3 NA TRBJ2-1 NA
TGTGCCAGCAGCATGTCATGGGGGAACACCGGGGAGCTGTTTTTT CASSMSWGNTGELFF TRBV6-4 NA TRBJ2-2 NA
TGCAGCGTTGGACAGGCTAACTATGGCTACACCTTC CSVGQANYGYTF TRBV29-1 NA TRBJ1-2 NA
TGTGCCAGTAGTACTACCGGGACAGGGGGTTTCTATGGCTACACCTTC CASSTTGTGGFYGYTF TRBV19 TRBD1 TRBJ1-2 NA
TGTGCCAGTAGTACCACCCTCATCGTGGGAACCCCCGAGCAGTACTTC CASSTTLIVGTPEQYF TRBV19 NA TRBJ2-7 NA
TGTGCCATCAGTGCATCCCCCGGACAGGGGGCCTATGGCTACACCTTC CAISASPGQGAYGYTF TRBV10-3 TRBD1 TRBJ1-2 once
TGTGCCAGCAGTGAAGGACAGGGCAATCAGCCCCAGCATTTT CASSEGQGNQPQHF TRBV2 NA TRBJ1-5 NA
TGTGCCAGCAGTGAAGCGGGGGTTAGCGGGAGGTACTCCTACAATGAGCAGTTCTTC CASSEAGVSGRYSYNEQFF TRBV2 TRBD2 TRBJ2-1 NA
TGTGCCAGCAGTTACTCAGGGGAGAGTGGCACTGAAGCTTTCTTT CASSYSGESGTEAFF TRBV6-5 NA TRBJ1-1 NA